This TCR beta chain was found in a study of T cell responses to AZD1222 COVID-19 vaccine. Trimming cost V 3 bases and J 6 bases, with 11 bases left between them. CDR3 length: 13 amino acids. Germline lookup yields CDR1 MNHEY and CDR2 SVGAGI. As regards this clone: No antigen is known for it.

Study-level findings and limits: Clonal diversity may have been underestimated, and the donors were mostly white British, with more females than males. Spike regions recognized by vaccine-associated CD4 TCRs spanned the protein, led by 160-218 and 743-854. A reported finding is that nearly half of spike-specific TCRs target unmutated variant regions. Without day 14 samples, only post-peak T cell repertoires were studied.

Clones were read by immunoSEQ multiplex PCR, and TCRdb kept only the in-frame ones, dropping some. The sample carries 200,000 or so clones, 87% recorded once. The chain combines TRBV6-5 with TRBJ1-2; tentatively, D is TRBD1 (6 bases). This receptor was identified in an adult in good health. This sample comprised peripheral blood, obtained on day 0 of MenACWY control vaccination. In nucleotides, the CDR3 is TGTGCCAGCAGTTATAGGGACATCGATGGCTACACCTTC. Its protein product is CASSYRDIDGYTF.